This TCR beta chain was sequenced during a study of OX40 agonist ivuxolimab in advanced cancers. The repertoire was sequenced with immunoSEQ multiplex PCR; TCRdb's copy has only in-frame clones and lacks some. Altogether 75,000 to 90,000 clones are present, approximately 92% being singletons, with the ten largest covering over 0.55%. There are 17 residues in the CDR3. V gave up 6 bases and J gave up 5 bases; unmatched junction bases: 7. Germline CDR1 MNHEY, CDR2 SMNVEV (reference sequence). The chain uses TRBV27 and TRBJ2-2; 15 bases agree with TRBD2. The sample consisted of CD4+ or CD8+ T cells sorted from blood, taken in a trial of the OX40 agonist ivuxolimab. The clonotype was recovered from an adult with an advanced solid tumor such as melanoma, head and neck, liver or kidney cancer. Here the CDR3 reads CASSLLGLAGGTGELFF. Here the CDR3 DNA reads TGTGCCAGCAGCCTCTTGGGACTAGCGGGAGGTACCGGGGAGCTGTTTTTT.